A single sample is the source of the 12 T cell receptor beta chains below, sequenced in a study of molecular identifiers for immune sequencing clone quantification. TCRdb reanalysed the PCR reads using MiXCR and keeps one entry per CDR3 protein. The table has 60,000 to 75,000 distinct CDR3 sequences, under 20% seen once. The sample was naive CD8+ T cells from blood, with Jurkat cell RNA spiked in. Subset denoted: FACS-sorted CD8+CD4-CCR7+CD45RA+ naive T cells. These receptors came from a human donor in good health. Some libraries in this study had Jurkat cell RNA spiked in.

This clonotype has at least ten counts. V and J are TRBV9 and TRBJ2-7, with 8 positions matching TRBD1. Unmatched junction bases numbered 2, after V lost 3 bases and J lost 6 bases. There are 12 residues in the CDR3. Germline V gene data show CDR1 as SGDLS and CDR2 as YYNGEE. The CDR3 nucleotides are TGTGCCAGCAGCGACGACAGGGGCGAGCAGTACTTC. It is translated as CASSDDRGEQYF.

This clonotype was seen ten or more times. The J gene is TRBJ2-7, the V gene TRBV28, with 9 bases lining up with TRBD1. Germline V gene lookup returns CDR1 MDHEN and CDR2 SYDVKM. The CDR3 extends over 17 amino acids. The V and J ends lost 4 bases and 1 base, in that order; junction bases with no gene match: 11. The CDR3 coding sequence is TGTGCCAGCAGTTCCGGGACAGGGACATCCCGTTCCTACGAGCAGTACTTC. Its translation is CASSSGTGTSRSYEQYF. Filled out from reference TRBV28 and TRBJ2-7, the complete variable domain reads DVKVTQSSRYLVKRTGEKVFLECVQDMDHENMFWYRQDPGLGLRLIYFSYDVKMKEKGDIPEGYSVSREKKERFSLILESASTNQTSMYLCASSSGTGTSRSYEQYFGPGTRLTVT.

This clonotype has a count of ten or more. As DNA, the CDR3 is TGTGCCAGCAGCTGGACAGTCACTGAAGCTTTCTTT. As protein: CASSWTVTEAFF. This chain joins TRBV11-2 and TRBJ1-1; D is perhaps TRBD1 (6 bases). The CDR3 extends over 12 amino acids. Germline V gene data show CDR1 as SGHAT and CDR2 as FQNNGV. Trimming took off 4 bases at V and 4 bases at J, with 7 bases between the two ends. Full variable domain (remainder filled in from reference TRBV11-2 and TRBJ1-1): EAGVAQSPRYKIIEKRQSVAFWCNPISGHATLYWYQQILGQGPKLLIQFQNNGVVDDSQLPKDRFSAERLKGVDSTLKIQPAKLEDSAVYLCASSWTVTEAFFGQGTRLTVV.

This clonotype was found many times. The gene calls are TRBV28 and TRBJ2-3; TRBD2 is a possible D gene (6 bases). V was cut by 6 bases and J by 2 bases, with 18 bases left in between. The CDR3 is 16 residues long. Per germline, CDR1 MDHEN and CDR2 SYDVKM. CDR3 in DNA: TGTGCCAGCAGGGCGACTAGAAGGATTTACACAGATACGCAGTATTTT. It is translated as CASRATRRIYTDTQYF.

This clonotype was seen many times. This sequence joins TRBV9 and TRBJ1-1, with a tentative D call TRBD1 (6 bases). There are 19 residues in the CDR3. The V gene's germline CDR1 is SGDLS and CDR2 YYNGEE. Trimming shortened V by 4 bases and J by 4 bases, and 29 bases separated the two germline ends. CDR3 sequence (DNA): TGTGCCAGCAGCCCCCCCCGGGTGGGCAGCCAACAAGGGGGCACTGAAGCTTTCTTT. Its translation is CASSPPRVGSQQGGTEAFF. Drawing the rest from reference TRBV9 and TRBJ1-1, the complete variable domain is DSGVTQTPKHLITATGQRVTLRCSPRSGDLSVYWYQQSLDQGLQFLIQYYNGEERAKGNILERFSAQQFPDLHSELNLSSLELGDSALYFCASSPPRVGSQQGGTEAFFGQGTRLTVV.

This clonotype has a handful of counts. With a much larger clone just one base away, this may be a read error. The chain joins TRBV20-1 to TRBJ2-7; D not certain. CDR1 is DFQATT and CDR2 is SNEGSKA in the germline V gene (reference sequence). The CDR3 spans 13 residues. Trimming stripped 2 bases from V and 5 bases from J, with 13 bases between. The CDR3 protein is CSARSLGSHEQYF. CDR3 coding DNA: TGCAGTGCTAGAAGTTTGGGCAGCCACGAGCAGTACTTC.

With respect to this clonotype: This could be a read error, since a much larger clone is one nucleotide away. The chain links TRBV12-3 or TRBV12-4 to TRBJ2-6; no clear D. This CDR3 has 15 amino acids. V was clipped by 7 bases and J by 2 bases, with 12 bases between them. CDR3 amino acids: CASMLPSPGANVLTF. CDR3 bases: TGTGCCAGCATGTTACCAAGCCCTGGGGCCAACGTCCTGACTTTC.

This clonotype was recorded at least ten times. The gene calls are TRBV6-5 and TRBJ1-1, with a weak D call TRBD1 (5 bases). This CDR3 comprises 15 residues. Germline CDR1 and CDR2: MNHEY and SVGAGI. Trimming took off 0 bases at V and 2 bases at J, with 10 bases between the two ends. The CDR3 DNA is TGTGCCAGCAGTTACTCGATCGGGGGTAACACTGAAGCTTTCTTT. Its protein product is CASSYSIGGNTEAFF.

This clonotype was counted ten times or more. This chain links TRBV11-3 with TRBJ1-1, with TRBD1 as a possible D gene (5 bases). Germline V gene data show CDR1 as SGHNT and CDR2 as YENEEA. The CDR3 spans 14 residues. The germline V and J ends were trimmed by 5 bases and 3 bases, with 13 bases remaining between them. The CDR3 loop reads CASSVQESYTEAFF. The CDR3 region has the DNA TGTGCCAGCAGCGTACAGGAAAGCTACACTGAAGCTTTCTTT.

Only a few counts were recorded for this clonotype. The chain joins TRBV4-2 to TRBJ2-1; either TRBD1 or TRBD2 may supply D (5 bases each). Trimming pared 4 bases from V and 9 bases from J, leaving 16 bases between. The V gene's germline CDR1 is LGHNA and CDR2 YNFKEQ. This CDR3 region has 14 residues. The CDR3 DNA sequence: TGTGCCAGCAGCCCAAGTAGAGGGGCTGGTGAGCAGTTCTTC. As protein: CASSPSRGAGEQFF.

Note on this clonotype: Without the conserved terminal phenylalanine or tryptophan, this CDR3 likely stems from a read error. The chain combines TRBV29-1 with TRBJ1-5; unclear D gene. Germline V gene lookup returns CDR1 SQVTM and CDR2 ANQGSEA. The CDR3 covers 16 residues. The V end was cut by 0 bases, the J end by 0 bases, with 12 bases between. CDR3 in amino acids: CSVEDGGKDSNQPQHS. CDR3 nucleotides: TGCAGCGTTGAAGATGGCGGCAAGGATAGCAATCAGCCCCAGCATTCT.

The table lists this clonotype with many counts. The V call is TRBV7-9, the J call TRBJ2-7; no firm D call. The germline V gene encodes CDR1 SEHNR and CDR2 FQNEAQ (reference sequence). Between the trimmed V and J ends, which lost 1 base and 3 bases, there was a span of 7 bases. The CDR3 is 13 amino acids. The CDR3 loop is CASSLGPFYEQYF. CDR3 coding DNA: TGTGCCAGCAGCTTAGGCCCGTTCTACGAGCAGTACTTC.